Following are 25 T cell receptor beta chains from one sample sequenced in a study of T cells after yellow fever vaccination (dated by TCRdb to between 2018 and 2020). The library was made by 5' RACE. These reads were obtained on an Illumina NovaSeq 6000. The public sequencing data were trimmed at Q25 with fastp and processed into clonotypes with MiXCR by TCRdb, which kept only in-frame beta chains. Rows matching on CDR3 protein sequence are summarized as one entry with the most common DNA and genes. Across this sample there are 300,000 to 400,000 distinct CDR3 sequences, with around 12% seen only once. The ten largest clonotypes hold approximately 3.3% of the sample. Interpreted using the paper, the treatment or condition label stands for: live attenuated yellow fever vaccine strain. The sample consisted of CD4+ T cells sorted from PBMCs, taken 15 days after the yellow fever booster vaccination. These receptors all come from a man between 18 and 29 years old who received the YFV17D yellow fever vaccine.

The chain combines TRBV7-8 with TRBJ2-2; a possible D gene is TRBD2 (7 bases). The CDR3 loop spans 15 amino acids. Trimming removed 5 bases from V and 1 base from J, with 11 bases in between. Per the germline V gene, CDR1 is SGHVS and CDR2 is FQNEAQ. The CDR3 loop is CASSKGGVNTGELFF. The CDR3 coding sequence is TGTGCCAGCAGCAAGGGGGGGGTGAACACCGGGGAGCTGTTTTTT.

The V gene is TRBV20-1, the J gene TRBJ2-3; D remains unclear. Trimming shortened V by 6 bases and J by 1 base, and 17 bases separated the two germline ends. The germline V gene encodes CDR1 DFQATT and CDR2 SNEGSKA (reference sequence). This CDR3 region has 15 residues. The CDR3 spells CSAPDGSSGTDTQYF. The DNA for the CDR3 is TGCAGTGCCCCCGATGGGTCGTCTGGCACAGATACGCAGTATTTT.

This clonotype was counted between two and nine times. The chain has TRBV12-3 or TRBV12-4 and TRBJ2-5; perhaps TRBD2 as D (6 bases). This CDR3 comprises 15 residues. V lost 6 bases and J lost 5, with 19 bases in between. This chain's CDR3 is CASSSNQGGRETQYF. In DNA form, the CDR3 reads TGTGCCAGCAGCAGTAACCAAGGTGGGAGGGAGACCCAGTACTTC.

This clonotype came up a few times. The chain recombines TRBV19 with TRBJ1-5; 7 bases are a match to TRBD1. CDR1 is LNHDA, CDR2 SQIVND, per germline (reference sequence). This CDR3 is 14 amino acids long. With 7 bases clipped from V and 6 bases from J, the junction kept 9 bases outside the gene matches. The CDR3 here is CASIDRARSQPQHF. The CDR3 coding sequence is TGTGCCAGTATCGACAGGGCCCGTAGTCAGCCCCAGCATTTT.

The table lists this clonotype with a few counts. The chain is built from TRBV10-1 and TRBJ1-1, with unresolved D. V lost 9 bases to trimming and J lost 8 bases, with 10 bases between them. Germline loops: CDR1 WNHNN, CDR2 SYGVQD (reference sequence). The CDR3 runs 10 residues. For the CDR3, the DNA is TGCGCCAGAAGAGGCCACGAAGCTTTCTTT. It is translated as CARRGHEAFF.

A few counts support this clonotype. The chain employs TRBV9 and TRBJ2-5; D is possibly TRBD2 (7 bases). V shed 3 bases and J shed 5 bases, with 20 bases lying between them. The CDR3 contains 16 residues. The germline V gene has CDR1 SGDLS and CDR2 YYNGEE. CDR3 DNA sequence: TGTGCCAGCAGCGCCTTCAAGGGGGGGGGTTTGGAGACCCAGTACTTC. This translates into CASSAFKGGGLETQYF.

This clonotype was observed a handful of times. The chain links TRBV7-9 to TRBJ2-3; the match to TRBD1 covers 8 bases. CDR3 length: 14 residues. V shed 6 bases and J 6 bases; nucleotides not matched to a gene: 8. Germline lookup yields CDR1 SEHNR and CDR2 FQNEAQ (reference sequence). CDR3 coding DNA: TGTGCCAGCAGACTCGACAGGGGATGGGATACGCAGTATTTT. This sequence encodes CASRLDRGWDTQYF.

Ten or more counts support this clonotype. This chain uses TRBV5-1 with TRBJ2-3, with D maybe TRBD1 (6 bases). CDR1 and CDR2 from the germline V gene are SGHRS and YFSETQ. V lost 0 bases to trimming and J lost 2 bases, with 10 bases between them. The CDR3 runs to 15 residues. The CDR3 nucleotides read TGCGCCAGCAGCTTGGCAGGGGATCTCACAGATACGCAGTATTTT. Translating it yields CASSLAGDLTDTQYF.

This chain uses TRBV20-1 with TRBJ1-2, with TRBD1 matching over 10 bases. Trimming at V came to 4 bases and at J to 4 bases, leaving 15 bases not matched to a gene. From germline, CDR1 is DFQATT and CDR2 SNEGSKA (reference sequence). This CDR3 has 17 residues. In nucleotides, the CDR3 is TGCAGTGCTATCAAGATATCAGGGGGACAGGGGTTCTATGGCTACACCTTC. Its protein is CSAIKISGGQGFYGYTF.

The gene calls are TRBV6-5 and TRBJ2-5; TRBD2 aligns across 8 bases. This CDR3 has 15 residues. V dropped 6 bases and J dropped 0; count of bases not matched to a gene: 6. The germline gives CDR1 MNHEY, CDR2 SVGAGI. The CDR3 bases are TGTGCCAGCAGAAGGACTAGCCAGTACCAAGAGACCCAGTACTTC. This translates into CASRRTSQYQETQYF.

A few counts support this clonotype. The chain couples TRBV20-1 to TRBJ2-2; 9 positions match TRBD2. Per germline, CDR1 DFQATT and CDR2 SNEGSKA (reference sequence). The CDR3 covers 16 residues. The junction had 13 bases not matched to a gene; V was cut back by 3 bases and J by 8 bases. CDR3 residues: CSARGLAHPARGELFF. The CDR3 DNA follows: TGCAGTGCTAGGGGACTAGCCCATCCCGCCCGGGGGGAGCTGTTTTTT.

V gene TRBV20-1 combines with J gene TRBJ2-3, with D possibly TRBD2 on 6 matching bases. There are 15 residues in the CDR3. Germline V gene sequence: CDR1 DFQATT, CDR2 SNEGSKA (reference sequence). The V gene lost 6 bases and the J gene lost 2 bases, with 18 bases spanning the gap. DNA of the CDR3: TGCAGTGCGGAGAACCCTCGCGGGGCCACAGATACGCAGTATTTT. This encodes CSAENPRGATDTQYF.

This chain joins TRBV28 and TRBJ2-7; 10 positions agree with TRBD1. V dropped 0 bases and J dropped 2; count of bases not matched to a gene: 7. The CDR3 has 17 amino acids. CDR1 MDHEN and CDR2 SYDVKM come from the germline V gene. The CDR3 DNA is TGTGCCAGCAGTTTATGGGGGGGACAGGGGACGACCTACGAGCAGTACGTC. This sequence encodes CASSLWGGQGTTYEQYV.

This chain connects TRBV7-2 to TRBJ2-4; D unresolved. The germline V gene has CDR1 SGHTA and CDR2 FQGNSA. Trimming cost V 2 bases and J 3 bases, with 11 bases left between them. CDR3 size: 15 residues. CDR3 bases: TGTGCCAGCAGCTTAAGTACCGGAAACAAAAACATTCAGTACTTC. This translates into CASSLSTGNKNIQYF.

The rearrangement links TRBV6-2 or TRBV6-3 to TRBJ2-1; possibly TRBD1 for D (6 bases). Trimming removed 4 bases at V and 0 bases at J, with 13 bases between. The length of the CDR3 is 16 residues. CDR1 is MNHEY, CDR2 SVGEGT, per germline. CDR3 DNA sequence: TGTGCCAGCAGTTTCGAGCGAGGGGGCTCCTACAATGAGCAGTTCTTC. Translating it yields CASSFERGGSYNEQFF.

In this sample, this clonotype turned up a few times. The chain carries TRBV11-2 and TRBJ2-1; D gene ambiguous. In germline, CDR1 is SGHAT, CDR2 FQNNGV. Trimming shortened V by 1 base and J by 6 bases, and 7 bases separated the two germline ends. This CDR3 is 13 amino acids long. CDR3 DNA sequence: TGTGCCAGCAGCTTAGGACTGTCCAATGAGCAGTTCTTC. Amino acid sequence: CASSLGLSNEQFF. The variable domain in full, with the rest retrieved from reference TRBV11-2 and TRBJ2-1, is EAGVAQSPRYKIIEKRQSVAFWCNPISGHATLYWYQQILGQGPKLLIQFQNNGVVDDSQLPKDRFSAERLKGVDSTLKIQPAKLEDSAVYLCASSLGLSNEQFFGPGTRLTVL.

The rearrangement uses TRBV6-1 and TRBJ1-2, with 10 bases matching TRBD1. The CDR3 loop spans 13 amino acids. The germline V gene has CDR1 MNHNS and CDR2 SASEGT. V dropped 7 bases and J dropped 4; count of bases not matched to a gene: 3. CDR3 protein: CASKGTGAYGYTF. The CDR3 DNA follows: TGTGCCAGCAAAGGGACAGGGGCCTATGGCTACACCTTC.

In its sample, this clonotype was seen a few times. The chain joins TRBV6-1 to TRBJ2-5, with 7 bases matching TRBD2. The CDR3 has 14 amino acids. The junction had 13 bases not matched to a gene; V was cut back by 10 bases and J by 5 bases. Germline V lookup: CDR1 MNHNS, CDR2 SASEGT. The CDR3: CATTLWGGVETQYF. The CDR3 coding sequence is TGTGCCACCACCCTCTGGGGGGGGGTGGAGACCCAGTACTTC.

This clonotype was observed a few times. The V and J genes are TRBV7-2 and TRBJ2-1; D ambiguous. The CDR3 totals 14 residues. The germline V gene encodes CDR1 SGHTA and CDR2 FQGNSA. Trimming removed 3 bases at V and 8 bases at J, with 14 bases between. The CDR3 protein is CASSLLTVGHEQFF. CDR3 nucleotide sequence: TGTGCCAGCAGCTTGTTAACAGTGGGTCATGAGCAGTTCTTC. The entire variable domain, with the rest obtained from reference TRBV7-2 and TRBJ2-1, is as follows: GAGVSQSPSNKVTEKGKDVELRCDPISGHTALYWYRQSLGQGLEFLIYFQGNSAPDKSGLPSDRFSAERTGGSVSTLTIQRTQQEDSAVYLCASSLLTVGHEQFFGPGTRLTVL.

This clonotype was counted between two and nine times. V and J are TRBV20-1 and TRBJ2-4, with TRBD2 matching 8 bases. Looked up from germline, CDR1 is DFQATT and CDR2 is SNEGSKA (reference sequence). With V trimmed by 0 bases and J by 4 bases, 5 bases remained unmatched. The CDR3 is 15 amino acids. CDR3 amino acids: CSARDGTGGKNIQYF. The CDR3 DNA sequence: TGCAGTGCTAGAGATGGAACGGGGGGGAAAAACATTCAGTACTTC.

The chain couples TRBV6-6 to TRBJ1-5, with no clear D. This CDR3 region has 14 residues. The V end lost 4 bases, the J end lost 7 bases, and 14 bases lay between the germline ends. Germline loops: CDR1 MNHNY, CDR2 SVGAGI (reference sequence). CDR3 loop: CASSFMEMRQPQHF. As DNA, the CDR3 is TGTGCCAGCAGTTTTATGGAAATGCGGCAGCCCCAGCATTTT.

This clonotype was observed a handful of times. The DNA of the CDR3 is TGCGCCAGCAGCCAAGATCCAATGATTGGACAGGGTAGCAATCAGCCCCAGCATTTT. It codes for CASSQDPMIGQGSNQPQHF. The J gene is TRBJ1-5, the V gene TRBV4-3; TRBD1 matches at 8 bases. The germline gives CDR1 LGHNA, CDR2 YSLEER. The CDR3 runs 19 residues. The J segment lost 0 bases and the V segment lost 0 bases, leaving 10 bases of the junction unmatched.

This clonotype appeared a few times. This chain joins TRBV5-1 and TRBJ1-3, with D tentatively TRBD1 (5 bases). CDR1 and CDR2 from the germline V gene are SGHRS and YFSETQ. This CDR3 is built from 14 residues. The V gene lost 4 bases and the J gene lost 4 bases, with 12 bases spanning the gap. The CDR3 DNA sequence: TGCGCCAGCAGCCCCGATCCAGGGGGAAACACCATATATTTT. It translates to CASSPDPGGNTIYF. The full variable domain, rest sourced from reference TRBV5-1 and TRBJ1-3, is KAGVTQTPRYLIKTRGQQVTLSCSPISGHRSVSWYQQTPGQGLQFLFEYFSETQRNKGNFPGRFSGRQFSNSRSEMNVSTLELGDSALYLCASSPDPGGNTIYFGEGSWLTVV.

The chain carries TRBV28 and TRBJ1-6; D uncertain. The CDR3 spans 14 residues. V was pared by 1 base and J by 10 bases, with 11 bases between. Germline V gene data show CDR1 as MDHEN and CDR2 as SYDVKM. The CDR3 here is CASSLYGVGSPLHF. The CDR3 bases are TGTGCCAGCAGTTTATATGGGGTAGGGTCACCCCTCCACTTT.

This clonotype was picked up many times. The chain recombines TRBV30 with TRBJ1-1; D is unclear. This CDR3 comprises 15 residues. Germline V gene sequence: CDR1 GTSNPN, CDR2 SVGIG (reference sequence). Trimming stripped 4 bases from V and 0 bases from J, with 15 bases between. CDR3 sequence (DNA): TGTGCCTGGAAACAGATCCTAGCTATGAACACTGAAGCTTTCTTT. Amino acid sequence: CAWKQILAMNTEAFF.